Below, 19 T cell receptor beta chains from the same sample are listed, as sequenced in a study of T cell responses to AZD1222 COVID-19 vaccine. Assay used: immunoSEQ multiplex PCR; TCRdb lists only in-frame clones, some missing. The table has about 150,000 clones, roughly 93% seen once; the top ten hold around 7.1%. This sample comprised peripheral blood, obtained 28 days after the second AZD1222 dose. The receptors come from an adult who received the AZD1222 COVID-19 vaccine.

As DNA, the CDR3 is TGCGCCAGCAGGGGAGGGAACAGGGGAAACACTGAAGCTTTCTTT. The encoded protein is CASRGGNRGNTEAFF. This chain links TRBV5-1 with TRBJ1-1, with TRBD1 matching over 7 bases. V lost 5 bases and J lost 2; bases outside the gene matches: 9. The V gene's germline CDR1 is SGHRS and CDR2 YFSETQ. This CDR3 comprises 15 residues.

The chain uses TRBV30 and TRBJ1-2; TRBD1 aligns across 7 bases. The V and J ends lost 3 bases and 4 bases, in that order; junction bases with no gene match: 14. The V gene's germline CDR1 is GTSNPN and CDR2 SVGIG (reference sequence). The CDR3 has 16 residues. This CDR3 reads CAWSRPEGGGVYGYTF. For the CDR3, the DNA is TGTGCCTGGAGCCGCCCGGAGGGAGGGGGCGTCTATGGCTACACCTTC.

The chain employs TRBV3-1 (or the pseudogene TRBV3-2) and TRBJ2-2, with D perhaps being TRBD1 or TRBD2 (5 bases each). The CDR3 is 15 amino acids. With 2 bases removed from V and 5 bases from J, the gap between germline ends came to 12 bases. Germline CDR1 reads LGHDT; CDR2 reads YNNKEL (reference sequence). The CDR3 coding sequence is TGTGCCAGCAGCCAACGGGACGGGATAACCGGGGAGCTGTTTTTT. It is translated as CASSQRDGITGELFF.

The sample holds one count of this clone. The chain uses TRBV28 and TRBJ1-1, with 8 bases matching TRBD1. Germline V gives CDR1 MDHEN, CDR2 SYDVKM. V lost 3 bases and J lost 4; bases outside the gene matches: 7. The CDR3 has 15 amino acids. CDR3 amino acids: CASSFIDRGVTEAFF. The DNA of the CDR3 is TGTGCCAGCAGTTTTATTGACAGGGGAGTCACTGAAGCTTTCTTT.

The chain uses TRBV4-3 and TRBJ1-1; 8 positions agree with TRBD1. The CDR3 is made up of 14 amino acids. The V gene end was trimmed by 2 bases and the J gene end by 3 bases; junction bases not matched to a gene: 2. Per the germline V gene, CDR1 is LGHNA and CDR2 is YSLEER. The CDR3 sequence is CASSQSGQDTEAFF. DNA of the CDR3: TGCGCCAGCAGCCAATCGGGACAGGACACTGAAGCTTTCTTT.

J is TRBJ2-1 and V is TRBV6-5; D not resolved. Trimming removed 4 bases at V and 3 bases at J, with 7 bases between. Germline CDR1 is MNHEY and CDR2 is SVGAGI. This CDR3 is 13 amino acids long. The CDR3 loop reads CASSWRHYNEQFF. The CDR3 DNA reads TGTGCCAGCAGTTGGCGCCACTACAATGAGCAGTTCTTC.

CDR3 region: CASDPTHRSYNEQFF. CDR3 nucleotide sequence: TGTGCCAGCGACCCGACTCATCGCTCCTACAATGAGCAGTTCTTC. The rearrangement uses TRBV6-5 and TRBJ2-1; D remains ambiguous. The CDR3 runs to 15 residues. Trimming left V 8 bases short and J 0 bases short, with 14 bases between. Germline CDR1 and CDR2: MNHEY and SVGAGI.

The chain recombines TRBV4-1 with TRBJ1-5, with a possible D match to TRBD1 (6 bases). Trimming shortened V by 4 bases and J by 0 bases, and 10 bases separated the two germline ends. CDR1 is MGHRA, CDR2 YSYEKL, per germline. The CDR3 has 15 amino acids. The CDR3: CASSRRQDSNQPQHF. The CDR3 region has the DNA TGCGCCAGCAGCCGTCGACAGGATAGCAATCAGCCCCAGCATTTT.

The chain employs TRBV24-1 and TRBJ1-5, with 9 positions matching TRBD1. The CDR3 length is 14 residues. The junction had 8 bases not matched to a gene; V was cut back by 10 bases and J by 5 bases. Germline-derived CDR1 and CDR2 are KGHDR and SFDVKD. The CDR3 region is CATGAGTGHQPQHF. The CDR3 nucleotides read TGTGCCACTGGAGCCGGGACAGGGCATCAGCCCCAGCATTTT.

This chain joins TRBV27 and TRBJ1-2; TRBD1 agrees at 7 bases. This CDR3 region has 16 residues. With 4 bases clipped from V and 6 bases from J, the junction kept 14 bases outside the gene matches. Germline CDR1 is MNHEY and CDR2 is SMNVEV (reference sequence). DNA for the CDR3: TGTGCCAGCAGTTCCTCAGCAGGGGGTTTGAAGGATGGCTACACCTTC. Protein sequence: CASSSSAGGLKDGYTF.

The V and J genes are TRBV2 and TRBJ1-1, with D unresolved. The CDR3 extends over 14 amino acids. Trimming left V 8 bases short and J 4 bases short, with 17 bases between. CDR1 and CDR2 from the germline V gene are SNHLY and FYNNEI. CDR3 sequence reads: CASRPVKRATEAFF. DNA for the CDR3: TGTGCCAGCCGTCCTGTGAAACGGGCCACTGAAGCTTTCTTT.

The CDR3 loop reads CASSIGTIGYTF. CDR3 in DNA: TGTGCCAGTAGTATCGGGACAATTGGCTACACCTTC. The genes are TRBV19 and TRBJ1-2; TRBD1 is a possible D gene (6 bases). Trimming left V 3 bases short and J 7 bases short, with 9 bases between. Germline CDR1 and CDR2: LNHDA and SQIVND (reference sequence). The CDR3 spans 12 residues.

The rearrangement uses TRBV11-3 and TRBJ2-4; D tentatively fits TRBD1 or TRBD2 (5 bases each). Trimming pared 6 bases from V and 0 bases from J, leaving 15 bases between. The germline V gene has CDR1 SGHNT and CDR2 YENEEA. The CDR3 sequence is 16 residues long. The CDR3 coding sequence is TGTGCCAGCAGAAACACCACGGGGACAGCCAAAAACATTCAGTACTTC. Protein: CASRNTTGTAKNIQYF.

Written as DNA, the CDR3 is TGCGCCAGCAGCCCGGGGGGGCCGCAGACAGATACGCAGTATTTT. The encoded protein is CASSPGGPQTDTQYF. The genes are TRBV5-1 and TRBJ2-3; TRBD2 agrees at 8 bases. The CDR3 is 15 amino acids. The germline CDR1 and CDR2 sequences are SGHRS and YFSETQ. The trim removed 4 bases at V and 3 bases at J, leaving 7 bases unmatched.

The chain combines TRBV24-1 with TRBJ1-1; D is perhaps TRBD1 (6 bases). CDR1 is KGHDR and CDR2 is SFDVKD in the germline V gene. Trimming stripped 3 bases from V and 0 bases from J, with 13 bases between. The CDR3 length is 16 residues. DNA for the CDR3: TGTGCCACCAGTGATGGGATTGGACAGTTGAACACTGAAGCTTTCTTT. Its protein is CATSDGIGQLNTEAFF.

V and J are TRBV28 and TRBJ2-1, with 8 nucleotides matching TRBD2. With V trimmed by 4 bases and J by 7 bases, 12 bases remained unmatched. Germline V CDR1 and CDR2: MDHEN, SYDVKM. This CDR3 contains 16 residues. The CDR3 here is CASSSHGSGGLNEQFF. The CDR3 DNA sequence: TGTGCCAGCAGTTCCCACGGGTCGGGGGGGCTTAATGAGCAGTTCTTC.

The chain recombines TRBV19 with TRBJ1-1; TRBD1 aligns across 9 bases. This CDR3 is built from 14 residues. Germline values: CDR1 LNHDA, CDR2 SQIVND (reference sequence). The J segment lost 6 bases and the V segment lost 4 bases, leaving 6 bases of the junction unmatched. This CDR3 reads CASSTRDRVPEAFF. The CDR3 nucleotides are TGTGCCAGTAGTACCCGGGACAGGGTCCCTGAAGCTTTCTTT.

CDR3 nucleotides: TGCGCCAGCAGCTTAACAGGGCCTGGAAACACCATATATTTT. The encoded protein is CASSLTGPGNTIYF. This sequence joins TRBV5-1 and TRBJ1-3; possibly TRBD1 for D (6 bases). Germline V gene sequence: CDR1 SGHRS, CDR2 YFSETQ. V was cut by 2 bases and J by 2 bases, with 8 bases left in between. CDR3 length: 14 residues.

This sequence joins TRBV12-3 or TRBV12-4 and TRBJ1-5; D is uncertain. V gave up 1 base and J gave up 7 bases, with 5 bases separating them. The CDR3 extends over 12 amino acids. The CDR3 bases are TGTGCCAGCAGTTTAGATAGGCAGCCCCAGCATTTT. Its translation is CASSLDRQPQHF.